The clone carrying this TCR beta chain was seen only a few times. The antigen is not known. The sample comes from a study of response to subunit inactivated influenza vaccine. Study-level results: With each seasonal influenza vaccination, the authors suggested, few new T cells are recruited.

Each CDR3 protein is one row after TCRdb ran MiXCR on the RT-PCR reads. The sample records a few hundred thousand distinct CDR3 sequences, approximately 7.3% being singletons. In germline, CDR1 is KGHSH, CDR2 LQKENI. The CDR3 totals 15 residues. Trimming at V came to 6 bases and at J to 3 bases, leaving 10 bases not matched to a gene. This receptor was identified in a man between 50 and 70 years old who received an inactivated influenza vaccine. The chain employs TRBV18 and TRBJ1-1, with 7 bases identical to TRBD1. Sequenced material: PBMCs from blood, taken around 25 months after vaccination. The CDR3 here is CASSRTGGEDTEAFF. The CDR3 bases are TGTGCCAGCTCTCGGACAGGCGGAGAGGACACTGAAGCTTTCTTT.